The text below deals with one T cell receptor (beta chain). Its matching antigen is unknown. The sample originates from a study of post-analysis software for immune sequencing data. Trimming took 4 bases from V and 3 from J; bases not matched to a gene: 8. The germline CDR1 and CDR2 sequences are MNHEY and SMNVEV (reference sequence). The CDR3 is 15 amino acids. Study-level points and caveats: By F measure, strong co-clustering occurred among samples prepared in the same batch. Controls had lower frequencies than patients of about 5 TRBV segments, which included TRBV5-6, TRBV5-1 and TRBV20-1.

The authors incorporated unique molecular identifiers into the TCR beta cDNA libraries. TCRdb re-called the PCR reads through MiXCR, storing one row per CDR3 protein. This table has approximately 690,000 distinct CDR3 sequences, 59% appearing once. The sequence was obtained from a girl aged 2 to 9 with multiple sclerosis. Input material: blood. V gene TRBV27 combines with J gene TRBJ2-7; 8 bases map to TRBD2. The CDR3 spells CASSSPGGPFYEQYF. CDR3 sequence (DNA): TGTGCCAGCAGTTCGCCGGGAGGGCCCTTCTACGAGCAGTACTTC.